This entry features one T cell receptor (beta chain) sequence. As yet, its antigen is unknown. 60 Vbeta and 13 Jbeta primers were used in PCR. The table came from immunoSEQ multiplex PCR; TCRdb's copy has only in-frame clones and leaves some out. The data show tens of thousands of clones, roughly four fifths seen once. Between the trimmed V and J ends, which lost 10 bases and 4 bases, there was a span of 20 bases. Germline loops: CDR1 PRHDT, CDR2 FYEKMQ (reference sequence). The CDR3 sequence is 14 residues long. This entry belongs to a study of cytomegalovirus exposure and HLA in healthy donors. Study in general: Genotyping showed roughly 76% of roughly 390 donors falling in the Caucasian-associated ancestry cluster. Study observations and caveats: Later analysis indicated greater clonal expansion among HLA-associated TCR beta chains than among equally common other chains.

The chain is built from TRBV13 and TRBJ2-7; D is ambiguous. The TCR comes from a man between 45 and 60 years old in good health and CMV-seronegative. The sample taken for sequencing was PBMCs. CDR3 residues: CATTNDLSYYEQYF. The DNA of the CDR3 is TGTGCCACCACGAATGATCTAAGTTATTACGAGCAGTACTTC.